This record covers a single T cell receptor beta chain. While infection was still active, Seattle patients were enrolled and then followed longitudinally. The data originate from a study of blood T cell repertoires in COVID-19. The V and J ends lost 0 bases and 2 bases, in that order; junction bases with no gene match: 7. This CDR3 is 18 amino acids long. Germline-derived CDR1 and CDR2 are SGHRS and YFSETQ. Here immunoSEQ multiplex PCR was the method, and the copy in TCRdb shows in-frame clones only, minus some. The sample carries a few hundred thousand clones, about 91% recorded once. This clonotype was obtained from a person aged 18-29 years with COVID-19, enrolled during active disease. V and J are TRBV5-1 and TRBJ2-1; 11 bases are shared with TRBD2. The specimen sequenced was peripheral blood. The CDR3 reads CASSLDGSGREPYNEQFF. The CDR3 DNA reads TGCGCCAGCAGCTTGGATGGTAGCGGGAGGGAACCCTACAATGAGCAGTTCTTC.